The 9 T cell receptor beta chains reported below all come from one sample, sequenced in a study of patients and donors after allogeneic stem cell transplantation. TCRdb reprocessed the RT-PCR reads via MiXCR and lists one record per CDR3 protein. The table lists about a million distinct CDR3 sequences, approximately 18% of them singletons. Sample: blood, either unsorted or a sorted T cell fraction (not recorded which). The receptors originated from a human donor who was either an allogeneic HSCT recipient or a stem cell or donor lymphocyte infusion donor (not recorded which). It is not recorded whose cells these are; they may come from a transplant donor.

This clonotype has at least ten counts. V and J are TRBV5-1 and TRBJ2-2, with D unclear. V lost 2 bases and J 0 bases, leaving 8 bases between the germline ends. The V gene's germline CDR1 is SGHRS and CDR2 YFSETQ. This CDR3 spans 15 amino acids. CDR3 DNA: TGCGCCAGCAGCTTCGGTACTACGAACACCGGGGAGCTGTTTTTT. It specifies CASSFGTTNTGELFF.

In its sample, this clonotype was seen a few times. The chain couples TRBV27 to TRBJ2-7; D is possibly TRBD2 (5 bases). Trimming pared 6 bases from V and 3 bases from J, leaving 12 bases between. The CDR3 extends over 13 amino acids. The germline V gene has CDR1 MNHEY and CDR2 SMNVEV (reference sequence). The CDR3 region has the DNA TGTGCCAGCAGCCCCACCCGGGGCTACGAGCAGTACTTC. As protein: CASSPTRGYEQYF.

The V call is TRBV2, the J call TRBJ2-6; a weak D match, TRBD1 (5 bases). The CDR3 is 15 amino acids. Germline CDR1 and CDR2: SNHLY and FYNNEI. Trimming removed 4 bases from V and 4 bases from J, with 11 bases in between. CDR3 nucleotide sequence: TGTGCCAGCAGTGTCCAGGGCGCCGGGGCCAACGTCCTGACTTTC. Its protein is CASSVQGAGANVLTF.

The V gene is TRBV20-1, the J gene TRBJ2-2; D is ambiguous. CDR3 length equals 12 residues. The ends were cut back, 2 bases at V and 7 bases at J, with 8 bases in the middle. Germline V gene lookup returns CDR1 DFQATT and CDR2 SNEGSKA (reference sequence). The CDR3: CSARPLGGELFF. CDR3 coding DNA: TGCAGTGCTAGACCCCTCGGCGGGGAGCTGTTTTTT.

CDR3 sequence reads: CASSEPGQGALEQYF. The CDR3 coding sequence is TGTGCCAGCAGTGAACCGGGACAGGGGGCGCTTGAGCAGTACTTC. V is TRBV6-1 and J is TRBJ2-7; the match to TRBD1 covers 12 bases. V lost 2 bases to trimming and J lost 7 bases; unmatched junction nucleotides: 6. The CDR3 sequence is 15 residues long. CDR1 and CDR2 from the germline V gene are MNHNS and SASEGT.

This clonotype has only a few counts. This chain links TRBV7-9 with TRBJ2-1, with 10 bases identical to TRBD2. CDR1 SEHNR and CDR2 FQNEAQ come from the germline V gene (reference sequence). The junction had 5 bases not matched to a gene; V was cut back by 3 bases and J by 0 bases. This CDR3 region has 17 residues. CDR3 amino acids: CASSLGLAISSYNEQFF. The CDR3 nucleotides read TGTGCCAGCAGCTTGGGACTAGCGATTAGCTCCTACAATGAGCAGTTCTTC.

The chain couples TRBV7-3 to TRBJ2-1; 9 bases are shared with TRBD1. Germline CDR1 reads SGHTA; CDR2 reads FQGTGA. V gave up 5 bases and J gave up 9 bases; unmatched junction bases: 8. The CDR3 loop spans 14 amino acids. The CDR3 is CASSLGQGSGEQFF. In DNA form, the CDR3 reads TGTGCCAGCAGCCTGGGACAGGGATCAGGTGAGCAGTTCTTC.

This chain links TRBV5-6 with TRBJ1-4; no firm D call. V was trimmed by 4 bases and J by 11 bases, leaving 12 bases between them. Germline V CDR1 and CDR2: SGHDT, YYEEEE. This CDR3 contains 12 residues. In DNA form, the CDR3 reads TGTGCCAGCAGCACCCCCATCGGGAAACTGTTTTTT. It encodes CASSTPIGKLFF.

The CDR3 DNA sequence: TGTGCCAGCAGCCAATCGTCGAAAGCTTTCTTT. It encodes CASSQSSKAFF. The rearrangement joins TRBV3-1 to TRBJ1-1; D remains ambiguous. The CDR3 contains 11 residues. CDR1 LGHDT and CDR2 YNNKEL come from the germline V gene (reference sequence). Trimming left V 2 bases short and J 9 bases short, with 7 bases between.